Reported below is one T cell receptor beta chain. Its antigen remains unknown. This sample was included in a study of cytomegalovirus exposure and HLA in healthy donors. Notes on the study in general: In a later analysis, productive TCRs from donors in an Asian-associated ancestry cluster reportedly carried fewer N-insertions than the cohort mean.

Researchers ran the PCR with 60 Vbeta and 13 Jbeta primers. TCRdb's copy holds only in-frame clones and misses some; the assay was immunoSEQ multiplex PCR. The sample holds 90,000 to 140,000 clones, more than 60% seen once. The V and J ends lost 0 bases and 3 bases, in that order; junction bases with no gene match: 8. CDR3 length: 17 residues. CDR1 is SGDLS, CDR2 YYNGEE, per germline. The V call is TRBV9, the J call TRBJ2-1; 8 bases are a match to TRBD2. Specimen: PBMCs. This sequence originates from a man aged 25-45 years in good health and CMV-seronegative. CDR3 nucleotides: TGTGCCAGCAGCGTAGGATCGGGCGGGAGGAGCTACAATGAGCAGTTCTTC. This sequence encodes CASSVGSGGRSYNEQFF.